Listed here are 25 T cell receptor beta chains from one sample, sequenced in a study of T cells in Graves' hyperthyroidism and ophthalmopathy. Researchers took RNA transcripts and amplified the TCR beta CDR3 regions from them. In the first-round RT-PCR of the TCR CDR3, the HTBI primer set was used. TCRdb itself ran the multiplex PCR reads through MiXCR, one entry per CDR3 protein. The table includes under 400,000 distinct CDR3 sequences, about 20% detected once. Sequencing was done on a sample of blood. Receptors were obtained from a woman aged 45-65 years with Graves' hyperthyroidism.

The V gene is TRBV15, the J gene TRBJ2-3; D may be TRBD2 (7 bases). V lost 1 base and J lost 4, with 15 bases in between. CDR1 LNHNV and CDR2 YYDKDF come from the germline V gene (reference sequence). This CDR3 has 16 amino acids. CDR3 protein: CATSRGAGAGADTQYF. Here the CDR3 DNA reads TGTGCCACCAGCAGAGGTGCGGGGGCGGGGGCAGATACGCAGTATTTT.

This clonotype appeared many times. At one boundary the junction diverges from the germline segment, which might be a read error. CDR3 coding DNA: TGTGCCAGCAGCTCGGGACAGGGCACAGATACGCAGTATTTT. This translates into CASSSGQGTDTQYF. The chain combines TRBV5-1 with TRBJ2-3; 8 bases are a match to TRBD1. The CDR3 sequence is 14 residues long. The germline gives CDR1 SGHRS, CDR2 YFSETQ.

J is TRBJ2-1 and V is TRBV6-1; D is undetermined. Germline lookup yields CDR1 MNHNS and CDR2 SASEGT. Deletions cut 6 bases from V and 6 bases from J, with 6 bases between. The CDR3 consists of 11 residues. CDR3 in amino acids: CASRTSNEQFF. The CDR3 DNA reads TGTGCCAGCAGGACAAGCAATGAGCAGTTCTTC.

This clonotype was seen a single time. In nucleotides, the CDR3 is TGCAGTGCTAGAGTCCCCCCTGAGCTGGGGGCTAACTATGGCTACACCTTC. Protein: CSARVPPELGANYGYTF. V usage is TRBV20-1 and J usage is TRBJ1-2, with D perhaps matching TRBD1 (5 bases). CDR1 and CDR2 from the germline V gene are DFQATT and SNEGSKA (reference sequence). The CDR3 contains 17 residues. V gave up 1 base and J gave up 0 bases, with 18 bases separating them.

At least ten counts were recorded for this clonotype. This chain connects TRBV19 to TRBJ1-5; D gene unclear. Germline assignment: CDR1 LNHDA and CDR2 SQIVND (reference sequence). This CDR3 contains 13 residues. V was shortened by 9 bases and J by 4 bases, with 13 bases between the two germline ends. The CDR3 DNA reads TGTGCCAGCGCCCTGGGCCCAAATCAGCCCCAGCATTTT. This sequence encodes CASALGPNQPQHF.

The genes are TRBV28 and TRBJ2-7; D is possibly TRBD1 (6 bases). This CDR3 is built from 13 residues. The V end was cut by 0 bases, the J end by 6 bases, with 9 bases between. Germline assignment: CDR1 MDHEN and CDR2 SYDVKM. The CDR3 nucleotides read TGTGCCAGCAGTTTATGGGGGACAACCGAGCAGTACTTC. Its translation: CASSLWGTTEQYF.

This clonotype showed up many times. CDR3 nucleotide sequence: TGTGCCAGCAGGGGAGCGCTTCACCGGCCACCCCTCCACTTT. Its protein product is CASRGALHRPPLHF. The chain joins TRBV7-3 to TRBJ1-6; D not resolved. Trimming removed 6 bases from V and 11 bases from J, with 17 bases in between. From germline, CDR1 is SGHTA and CDR2 FQGTGA. The CDR3 consists of 14 residues.

This clonotype was detected ten times or more. The gene calls are TRBV12-3 or TRBV12-4 and TRBJ2-1; 12 positions match TRBD2. CDR3 size: 16 residues. V was pared by 3 bases and J by 4 bases, with 4 bases of the junction left unmatched. The CDR3 DNA is TGTGCCAGCAGTTTTGGGACTAGCGGGTCATACAATGAGCAGTTCTTC. Translating it yields CASSFGTSGSYNEQFF.

The chain couples TRBV19 to TRBJ1-6, with no clear D. Germline V gene data show CDR1 as LNHDA and CDR2 as SQIVND (reference sequence). Trimming shortened V by 3 bases and J by 9 bases, and 12 bases separated the two germline ends. The CDR3 covers 14 residues. CDR3 bases: TGTGCCAGTAGTATTATCCTGGATACTTCACCCCTCCACTTT. It is translated as CASSIILDTSPLHF.

This clonotype was recorded many times. The chain is built from TRBV29-1 and TRBJ2-3; D is unclear. The CDR3 runs 15 residues. V dropped 5 bases and J dropped 0 bases, with 15 bases sitting between them. The germline CDR1 and CDR2 sequences are SQVTM and ANQGSEA. CDR3 DNA: TGCAGCGTTACGGGTCCTGGCGGCAGCACAGATACGCAGTATTTT. This encodes CSVTGPGGSTDTQYF.

In this sample, this clonotype turned up many times. This chain joins TRBV7-2 and TRBJ2-7; D is uncertain. Germline CDR1 reads SGHTA; CDR2 reads FQGNSA. This CDR3 spans 13 amino acids. V dropped 1 base and J dropped 2 bases, with 6 bases sitting between them. Here the CDR3 reads CASSLGQPYEQYF. DNA of the CDR3: TGTGCCAGCAGCTTAGGGCAGCCCTACGAGCAGTACTTC.

This clonotype occurred a few times. J is TRBJ2-5 and V is TRBV20-1, with D unresolved. Trimming took off 0 bases at V and 5 bases at J, with 4 bases between the two ends. Germline V CDR1 and CDR2: DFQATT, SNEGSKA (reference sequence). This CDR3 has 11 residues. CDR3 coding DNA: TGCAGTGCTAGAGAGAGGGAGACCCAGTACTTC. It translates to CSARERETQYF.

The chain is built from TRBV3-1 and TRBJ2-1; possibly TRBD2 for D (6 bases). In germline, CDR1 is LGHDT, CDR2 YNNKEL (reference sequence). This CDR3 comprises 14 residues. V lost 1 base, J lost 6 bases, and 10 bases lay in between. CDR3 region: CASSQAGDPNEQFF. CDR3 coding DNA: TGTGCCAGCAGCCAAGCGGGGGACCCCAATGAGCAGTTCTTC.

This clonotype was counted ten times or more. The chain recombines TRBV11-1 with TRBJ2-3; 7 bases are a match to TRBD2. CDR1 SGHAT and CDR2 FQDESV come from the germline V gene (reference sequence). This CDR3 has 16 amino acids. The ends lost 5 bases at V and 2 bases at J; junction bases unmatched: 10. The CDR3 sequence is CASSPGGLGATDTQYF. The CDR3 bases are TGTGCCAGCAGCCCGGGAGGCTTAGGCGCCACAGATACGCAGTATTTT.

This clonotype turned up a few times. V is TRBV24-1 and J is TRBJ2-1; D remains ambiguous. The CDR3 loop spans 15 amino acids. From germline, CDR1 is KGHDR and CDR2 SFDVKD. V lost 2 bases to trimming and J lost 0 bases, with 7 bases between them. The CDR3 spells CATSDSWSSYNEQFF. CDR3 DNA sequence: TGTGCCACCAGTGATTCATGGAGCTCCTACAATGAGCAGTTCTTC.

The chain uses TRBV2 and TRBJ2-7; D may be TRBD2 (6 bases). This CDR3 is 16 amino acids long. Trimming stripped 2 bases from V and 0 bases from J, with 14 bases between. The germline V gene encodes CDR1 SNHLY and CDR2 FYNNEI. CDR3 in DNA: TGTGCCAGCAGTGAAAACCGCGGGGCCGACTCCTACGAGCAGTACTTC. Residues: CASSENRGADSYEQYF.

This chain joins TRBV19 and TRBJ2-2, with 8 bases lining up with TRBD2. The CDR3 spans 15 residues. Germline V lookup: CDR1 LNHDA, CDR2 SQIVND (reference sequence). V lost 5 bases, J lost 4 bases, and 6 bases stayed unmatched. In DNA, the CDR3 is TGTGCCAGTAGTGTGACTAGCGACGGCACCGGGGAGCTGTTTTTT. Translated, it gives CASSVTSDGTGELFF.

This clonotype was recorded at least ten times. The chain carries TRBV11-2 and TRBJ2-2, with a possible D match to TRBD2 (5 bases). The CDR3 length is 15 residues. Germline lookup yields CDR1 SGHAT and CDR2 FQNNGV. Trimming took 8 bases from V and 0 from J, leaving 13 bases between them. The CDR3 DNA reads TGTGCCAGCGAAGGAGGCTACGCGAACACCGGGGAGCTGTTTTTT. Protein: CASEGGYANTGELFF.

V gene TRBV28 combines with J gene TRBJ2-3; D unclear. Trimming removed 5 bases at V and 1 base at J, with 10 bases between. Germline assignment: CDR1 MDHEN and CDR2 SYDVKM. CDR3 size: 14 residues. DNA for the CDR3: TGTGCCAGCAGTCCCCCGGAAGGCACAGATACGCAGTATTTT. Residues: CASSPPEGTDTQYF.

This clonotype was detected ten times or more. The chain employs TRBV18 and TRBJ1-2, with 7 bases lining up with TRBD1. V shed 5 bases and J 4 bases; nucleotides not matched to a gene: 7. CDR1 KGHSH and CDR2 LQKENI come from the germline V gene. The CDR3 consists of 14 residues. The CDR3 loop reads CASSSRDSGYGYTF. The DNA of the CDR3 is TGTGCCAGCTCATCCCGGGACAGCGGCTATGGCTACACCTTC.

The chain joins TRBV11-3 to TRBJ2-1; 15 nucleotides agree with TRBD2. V lost 4 bases and J lost 6; bases outside the gene matches: 4. CDR3 size: 16 residues. Germline values: CDR1 SGHNT, CDR2 YENEEA. The CDR3: CASSSRTSGGANEQFF. CDR3 DNA: TGTGCCAGCAGCTCTAGGACTAGCGGGGGGGCCAATGAGCAGTTCTTC.

The V gene is TRBV7-2, the J gene TRBJ2-7; 7 positions agree with TRBD2. The junction had 7 bases not matched to a gene; V was cut back by 0 bases and J by 5 bases. The germline V gene encodes CDR1 SGHTA and CDR2 FQGNSA. There are 15 residues in the CDR3. CDR3 protein: CASSLAGGYGNEQYF. The CDR3 DNA is TGTGCCAGCAGCTTAGCGGGGGGGTATGGCAACGAGCAGTACTTC.

The chain is built from TRBV4-2 and TRBJ2-5; 7 bases map to TRBD1. V lost 3 bases, J lost 1 base, and 8 bases stayed unmatched. Germline V gene data show CDR1 as LGHNA and CDR2 as YNFKEQ. CDR3 length: 16 amino acids. The CDR3 loop is CASSQGTTGSQETQYF. CDR3 in DNA: TGTGCCAGCAGCCAGGGGACGACAGGGAGCCAAGAGACCCAGTACTTC.

This clonotype came up many times. This chain connects TRBV6-1 to TRBJ1-5; D gene uncertain. This CDR3 has 14 amino acids. V dropped 6 bases and J dropped 4 bases, with 13 bases sitting between them. Germline V gene sequence: CDR1 MNHNS, CDR2 SASEGT. The DNA of the CDR3 is TGTGCCAGCAGAGAGGCCGGGGAGAATCAGCCCCAGCATTTT. This translates into CASREAGENQPQHF.

This clonotype was detected many times. The chain employs TRBV3-1 and TRBJ1-1; D is unresolved. The germline gives CDR1 LGHDT, CDR2 YNNKEL (reference sequence). The germline V and J ends were trimmed by 2 bases and 6 bases, with 10 bases remaining between them. The CDR3 extends over 13 amino acids. The CDR3 region has the DNA TGTGCCAGCAGCCAATTGTCCGACCCTGAAGCTTTCTTT. This sequence encodes CASSQLSDPEAFF.